Presented here are 6 T cell receptor beta chains from one specimen sequenced in a study of T cell responses to AZD1222 COVID-19 vaccine. Assay used: immunoSEQ multiplex PCR; TCRdb lists only in-frame clones, some missing. The profile shows around 81,000 clones, roughly 82% of them singletons. The material was peripheral blood, obtained on day 0 of AZD1222 vaccination. These receptor sequences come from an adult in good health.

The rearrangement joins TRBV5-6 to TRBJ2-2; TRBD2 agrees at 7 bases. Germline lookup yields CDR1 SGHDT and CDR2 YYEEEE. The CDR3 is 16 amino acids. V shed 0 bases and J 4 bases; nucleotides not matched to a gene: 6. The CDR3 nucleotides read TGTGCCAGCAGCTTGGAAGGCGGGAGTCGCACCGGGGAGCTGTTTTTT. This encodes CASSLEGGSRTGELFF.

CDR3 sequence (DNA): TGTGCCAGCAGTGCAGGGACGAACACTGAAGCTTTCTTT. It encodes CASSAGTNTEAFF. The chain employs TRBV14 and TRBJ1-1, with a possible D match to TRBD1 (5 bases). Between the trimmed V and J ends, which lost 6 bases and 1 base, there was a span of 9 bases. The CDR3 consists of 13 residues. Germline-derived CDR1 and CDR2 are SGHDN and FVKESK. Looking up the rest from reference TRBV14 and TRBJ1-1 gives the full variable domain: EAGVTQFPSHSVIEKGQTVTLRCDPISGHDNLYWYRRVMGKEIKFLLHFVKESKQDESGMPNNRFLAERTGGTYSTLKVQPAELEDSGVYFCASSAGTNTEAFFGQGTRLTVV.

The chain carries TRBV7-2 and TRBJ1-5; no definite D call. This CDR3 contains 13 residues. CDR1 and CDR2 from the germline V gene are SGHTA and FQGNSA. The germline V and J ends were trimmed by 1 base and 5 bases, with 6 bases remaining between them. The CDR3 sequence: CASSLEFDQPQHF. The DNA for the CDR3 is TGTGCCAGCAGCTTAGAATTCGATCAGCCCCAGCATTTT.

This CDR3 is CASSQGYSSRYNEQFF. Written as DNA, the CDR3 is TGCGCCAGCAGCCAAGGGTACTCTAGCAGATACAATGAGCAGTTCTTC. The rearrangement joins TRBV4-1 to TRBJ2-1; weak D call: TRBD2 (5 bases). The CDR3 sequence is 16 residues long. Trimming took off 1 base at V and 4 bases at J, with 14 bases between the two ends. Germline lookup yields CDR1 MGHRA and CDR2 YSYEKL.

The rearrangement uses TRBV19 and TRBJ1-1; 8 bases are shared with TRBD1. The V segment lost 1 base and the J segment 6 bases; nucleotides outside the gene matches: 7. From germline, CDR1 is LNHDA and CDR2 SQIVND (reference sequence). This CDR3 is 15 amino acids long. CDR3 sequence: CASSIGRQGSAEAFF. CDR3 nucleotides: TGTGCCAGTAGTATAGGCCGACAGGGGAGCGCTGAAGCTTTCTTT.

The rearrangement uses TRBV4-1 and TRBJ2-7; 11 bases agree with TRBD2. CDR3 length: 14 amino acids. After removal of 8 bases from V and 5 bases from J, the junction contained 8 bases not matched to a gene. Germline V lookup: CDR1 MGHRA, CDR2 YSYEKL. The DNA of the CDR3 is TGCGCCAGCCGGGGGCTAGCGGGAGGTCACGAGCAGTACTTC. This sequence encodes CASRGLAGGHEQYF.